This T cell receptor (beta chain) is from a study of blood T cell repertoires in COVID-19. V shed 4 bases and J 3 bases; nucleotides not matched to a gene: 8. The length of the CDR3 is 16 residues. Germline V gene data show CDR1 as SGHRS and CDR2 as YFSETQ. Study processing details: Nucleated cell number was recorded as an estimate derived from reference gene primer amplification. TCRdb's table, derived via immunoSEQ multiplex PCR, lists solely in-frame clones and lacks some. That table is the source of V, J and clone size, and D and trimming were worked out from the DNA. The table includes 60,000 or so clones, 89% detected once.

The TCR sequence derives from a woman aged 55-75 years with active COVID-19. The chain employs TRBV5-1 and TRBJ2-3, with 10 bases that match TRBD2. Source material: peripheral blood. CDR3 DNA sequence: TGCGCCAGCAGCAGCACTAGCGGGGAGTTTACAGATACGCAGTATTTT. Protein sequence: CASSSTSGEFTDTQYF.